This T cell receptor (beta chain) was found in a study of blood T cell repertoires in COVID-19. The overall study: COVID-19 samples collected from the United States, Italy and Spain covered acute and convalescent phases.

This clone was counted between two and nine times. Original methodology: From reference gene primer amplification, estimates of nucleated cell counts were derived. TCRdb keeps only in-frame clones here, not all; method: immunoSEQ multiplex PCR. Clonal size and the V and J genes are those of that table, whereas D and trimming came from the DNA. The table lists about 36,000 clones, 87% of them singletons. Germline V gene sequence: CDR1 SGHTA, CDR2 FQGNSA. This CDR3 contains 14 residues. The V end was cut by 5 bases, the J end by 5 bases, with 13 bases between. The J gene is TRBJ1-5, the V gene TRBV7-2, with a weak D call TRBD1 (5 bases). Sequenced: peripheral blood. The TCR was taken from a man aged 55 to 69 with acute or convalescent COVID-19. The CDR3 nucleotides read TGTGCCAGCAGCCTCCAGGGAGGTGATCAGCCCCAGCATTTT. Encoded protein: CASSLQGGDQPQHF.